This entry features one T cell receptor (beta chain) sequence. Clones were read by immunoSEQ multiplex PCR, and TCRdb kept only the in-frame ones, dropping some. The data show more than 100,000 clones, with over 80% seen just once and 2% to 3% held by the top ten. The entry originates in a study of blood T cell repertoires in COVID-19. The V gene lost 6 bases and the J gene lost 4 bases, with 15 bases spanning the gap. The germline V gene encodes CDR1 MGHRA and CDR2 YSYEKL. The CDR3 has 14 residues. The clonotype was recovered from a man in his fifties with active COVID-19. Sequencing was performed on peripheral blood. The chain couples TRBV4-1 to TRBJ1-1, with D possibly TRBD1 on 6 matching bases. The CDR3 DNA follows: TGCGCCAGCAGGCATGACAGGAGTACCACTGAAGCTTTCTTT. Protein sequence: CASRHDRSTTEAFF.